The present TCR beta chain was sequenced within a study of radiotherapy plus CTLA-4 blockade in lung cancer. Clones were read by immunoSEQ multiplex PCR, and TCRdb kept only the in-frame ones, dropping some. The sample lists about 28,000 clones, 79% occurring once. Focal radiation was given together with CTLA-4 blockade (ipilimumab) to patients with chemo-refractory metastatic non-small-cell lung cancer. This clone was counted only a few times. From germline, CDR1 is MNHNY and CDR2 SVGAGI (reference sequence). The ends were cut back, 5 bases at V and 8 bases at J, with 13 bases in the middle. CDR3 length: 14 residues.

This receptor was taken from a human donor with non-small cell lung cancer that progressed on radiotherapy plus ipilimumab. The rearrangement uses TRBV6-6 and TRBJ1-6, with D maybe TRBD1 (5 bases). Sequenced here: peripheral blood, sampled from a patient treated with radiotherapy plus ipilimumab. The CDR3: CASSQAGIHSPLHF. The CDR3, as DNA: TGTGCCAGCAGTCAAGCAGGGATTCATTCACCCCTCCACTTT.